Following are 18 T cell receptor beta chains from one sample sequenced in a study of blood T cell repertoires in COVID-19. Profiling relied on immunoSEQ multiplex PCR, and the TCRdb table lists in-frame clones only, not all of them. This table has some 140,000 clones, 65% to 90% appearing once. What was sequenced was peripheral blood. These receptors came from a woman in her fifties or sixties with COVID-19, enrolled during active disease.

V usage is TRBV19 and J usage is TRBJ2-1; 7 bases align to TRBD2. Looked up from germline, CDR1 is LNHDA and CDR2 is SQIVND (reference sequence). With V trimmed by 10 bases and J by 3 bases, 9 bases remained unmatched. The CDR3 runs 14 residues. This CDR3 reads CATTIAGNYNEQFF. CDR3 coding DNA: TGTGCCACCACTATAGCGGGCAACTACAATGAGCAGTTCTTC.

This clone was recorded many times. The chain has TRBV6-5 and TRBJ1-2; D is perhaps TRBD1 (5 bases). This CDR3 contains 13 residues. V was pared by 3 bases and J by 8 bases, with 13 bases between. Germline CDR1 MNHEY, CDR2 SVGAGI. CDR3 loop: CASSYIAGQGYTF. Here the CDR3 DNA reads TGTGCCAGCAGTTATATTGCAGGGCAAGGCTACACCTTC.

The V call is TRBV6-6, the J call TRBJ1-3, with D unclear. Looked up from germline, CDR1 is MNHNY and CDR2 is SVGAGI (reference sequence). The CDR3 runs to 14 residues. Between the trimmed V and J ends, which lost 3 bases and 0 bases, there was a span of 6 bases. The CDR3 loop is CASSYQNSGNTIYF. CDR3 DNA: TGTGCCAGCAGTTATCAAAACTCTGGAAACACCATATATTTT.

The chain recombines TRBV11-3 with TRBJ1-1; D call uncertain. Trimming removed 5 bases from V and 4 bases from J, with 14 bases in between. The CDR3 has 14 residues. Germline assignment: CDR1 SGHNT and CDR2 YENEEA. The CDR3 spells CASSRTGSTTEAFF. Here the CDR3 DNA reads TGTGCCAGCAGCCGGACCGGGAGCACCACTGAAGCTTTCTTT.

V is TRBV7-9 and J is TRBJ2-1, with 12 bases lining up with TRBD2. Losses at the gene ends were 2 bases for V and 4 bases for J; bases not matched to a gene: 0. The length of the CDR3 is 15 residues. The germline V gene has CDR1 SEHNR and CDR2 FQNEAQ (reference sequence). The CDR3 DNA follows: TGTGCCAGCAGCTTAACTAGCGGGGGGTACAATGAGCAGTTCTTC. Amino acid sequence: CASSLTSGGYNEQFF. The full variable domain, in which reference TRBV7-9 and TRBJ2-1 provide the parts outside the CDR3, is DTGVSQNPRHKITKRGQNVTFRCDPISEHNRLYWYRQTLGQGPEFLTYFQNEAQLEKSRLLSDRFSAERPKGSFSTLEIQRTEQGDSAMYLCASSLTSGGYNEQFFGPGTRLTVL.

This clone came up once. The gene calls are TRBV19 and TRBJ1-1; D gene uncertain. The CDR3 loop spans 15 amino acids. Trimming shortened V by 3 bases and J by 4 bases, and 15 bases separated the two germline ends. CDR1 is LNHDA, CDR2 SQIVND, per germline (reference sequence). Here the CDR3 DNA reads TGTGCCAGTAGTATTTATGGCCAGGTGATCACTGAAGCTTTCTTT. This gives the protein CASSIYGQVITEAFF.

The V call is TRBV9, the J call TRBJ1-4, with a weak D call TRBD1 (6 bases). The germline gives CDR1 SGDLS, CDR2 YYNGEE. The CDR3 runs 15 residues. The germline V and J ends were trimmed by 0 bases and 8 bases, with 14 bases remaining between them. The CDR3 DNA reads TGTGCCAGCAGCGTAGCTCCGGGACAAAGAGAAAAACTGTTTTTT. It codes for CASSVAPGQREKLFF. Complete variable domain (other parts from reference TRBV9 and TRBJ1-4): DSGVTQTPKHLITATGQRVTLRCSPRSGDLSVYWYQQSLDQGLQFLIQYYNGEERAKGNILERFSAQQFPDLHSELNLSSLELGDSALYFCASSVAPGQREKLFFGSGTQLSVL.

CDR3 residues: CASSSRGNEQFF. In nucleotides, the CDR3 is TGCGCCAGCAGCAGCAGGGGCAATGAGCAGTTCTTC. V and J are TRBV5-1 and TRBJ2-1; a weak D match, TRBD1 (6 bases). Trimming pared 4 bases from V and 6 bases from J, leaving 8 bases between. The CDR3 runs 12 residues. CDR1 SGHRS and CDR2 YFSETQ come from the germline V gene. Full variable domain (remainder filled in from reference TRBV5-1 and TRBJ2-1): KAGVTQTPRYLIKTRGQQVTLSCSPISGHRSVSWYQQTPGQGLQFLFEYFSETQRNKGNFPGRFSGRQFSNSRSEMNVSTLELGDSALYLCASSSRGNEQFFGPGTRLTVL.

V is TRBV7-9 and J is TRBJ1-2; no definite D call. This CDR3 is 14 amino acids long. Germline V gene data show CDR1 as SEHNR and CDR2 as FQNEAQ (reference sequence). Trimming took 1 base from V and 0 from J, leaving 6 bases between them. This CDR3 is CASSLVAANYGYTF. The CDR3 region has the DNA TGTGCCAGCAGCTTAGTGGCCGCTAACTATGGCTACACCTTC.

The chain has TRBV30 and TRBJ1-5; D uncertain. CDR3 size: 16 residues. Germline V gives CDR1 GTSNPN, CDR2 SVGIG (reference sequence). V was shortened by 0 bases and J by 1 base, with 13 bases between the two germline ends. The chain's CDR3 is CAWSVNSGSSNQPQHF. The CDR3 DNA reads TGTGCCTGGAGTGTAAATTCGGGGTCAAGCAATCAGCCCCAGCATTTT.

This chain connects TRBV6-1 to TRBJ1-1, with D uncertain. This CDR3 contains 14 residues. Germline V lookup: CDR1 MNHNS, CDR2 SASEGT. V was shortened by 2 bases and J by 4 bases, with 11 bases between the two germline ends. The CDR3 is CASSELASSTEAFF. CDR3 coding DNA: TGTGCCAGCAGTGAACTAGCGAGCAGCACTGAAGCTTTCTTT.

The chain has TRBV28 and TRBJ1-6; D not resolved. Deletions cut 3 bases from V and 12 bases from J, with 15 bases between. Germline values: CDR1 MDHEN, CDR2 SYDVKM. The CDR3 sequence is 14 residues long. CDR3 bases: TGTGCCAGCAGTTTGGGAGGCGGTTTAGGACCCCTCCACTTT. It specifies CASSLGGGLGPLHF.

The chain recombines TRBV19 with TRBJ1-1; D may be TRBD1 (6 bases). Trimming shortened V by 2 bases and J by 12 bases, and 13 bases separated the two germline ends. Germline CDR1 and CDR2: LNHDA and SQIVND (reference sequence). This CDR3 comprises 12 residues. The CDR3 bases are TGTGCCAGTAGTATAACGGACAGAATACCTTTCTTT. Encoded protein: CASSITDRIPFF.

The chain combines TRBV24-1 with TRBJ1-4; a possible D gene is TRBD1 (6 bases). Trimming pared 5 bases from V and 7 bases from J, leaving 13 bases between. The CDR3 has 14 residues. Germline-derived CDR1 and CDR2 are KGHDR and SFDVKD. The CDR3 sequence is CATSAAGAVEKLFF. As DNA, the CDR3 is TGTGCCACCAGTGCGGCAGGGGCGGTTGAAAAACTGTTTTTT.

The rearrangement joins TRBV6-1 to TRBJ1-1; 9 bases are a match to TRBD1. Germline V gene data show CDR1 as MNHNS and CDR2 as SASEGT. V was clipped by 4 bases and J by 4 bases; unmatched bases: 10. CDR3 length: 16 residues. The CDR3: CASSATGTGLGTEAFF. The CDR3 DNA reads TGTGCCAGCAGTGCCACCGGGACAGGGTTGGGCACTGAAGCTTTCTTT.

This clone was counted only a few times. This chain uses TRBV7-9 with TRBJ2-1; 14 bases fit TRBD2. Germline V gene data show CDR1 as SEHNR and CDR2 as FQNEAQ (reference sequence). Germline trimming cut 7 bases from V and 7 bases from J; bases unmatched to any gene: 6. The CDR3 has 15 amino acids. CDR3 in DNA: TGTGCCAGCATCCCCGGGACTAGCGGGAGTAATGAGCAGTTCTTC. This translates into CASIPGTSGSNEQFF. Together with reference TRBV7-9 and TRBJ2-1, the CDR3 gives the full variable domain: DTGVSQNPRHKITKRGQNVTFRCDPISEHNRLYWYRQTLGQGPEFLTYFQNEAQLEKSRLLSDRFSAERPKGSFSTLEIQRTEQGDSAMYLCASIPGTSGSNEQFFGPGTRLTVL.

V gene TRBV2 combines with J gene TRBJ2-7; 12 bases align to TRBD2. The CDR3 consists of 15 residues. With V trimmed by 6 bases and J by 7 bases, 10 bases remained unmatched. The germline V gene encodes CDR1 SNHLY and CDR2 FYNNEI. CDR3 in amino acids: CASRPGLAGMDEQYF. CDR3 in DNA: TGTGCCAGCAGGCCTGGACTAGCGGGAATGGATGAGCAGTACTTC. Full variable domain (missing parts from reference TRBV2 and TRBJ2-7): EPEVTQTPSHQVTQMGQEVILRCVPISNHLYFYWYRQILGQKVEFLVSFYNNEISEKSEIFDDQFSVERPDGSNFTLKIRSTKLEDSAMYFCASRPGLAGMDEQYFGPGTRLTVT.

V and J are TRBV3-1 (or the pseudogene TRBV3-2) and TRBJ2-5, with 7 nucleotides matching TRBD2. This CDR3 has 13 residues. Trimming cost V 4 bases and J 5 bases; bases outside gene matches: 4. Germline CDR1 and CDR2: LGHDT and YNNKEL (reference sequence). CDR3 DNA sequence: TGTGCCAGCAGCCGACTAGCTGCGGAGACCCAGTACTTC. It is translated as CASSRLAAETQYF.